The present TCR beta chain was sequenced within a study of blood T cell repertoires in COVID-19. Participants were placed into cohorts based on the clinical history they reported. Contact with a PCR-confirmed or clinician-diagnosed COVID-19 case occurred within 2 weeks of entry. Source study methods: The authors estimated nucleated cell counts from reference gene primer amplification. Clones were read by immunoSEQ multiplex PCR, and TCRdb kept only the in-frame ones, dropping some. For V, J and clone size, that table is used; D and trimming come from the DNA. The table includes a few hundred thousand clones, roughly 80% detected once. CDR1 and CDR2 from the germline V gene are LNHNV and YYDKDF (reference sequence). The CDR3 is made up of 13 amino acids. V lost 0 bases, J lost 10 bases, and 9 bases lay in between.

Sequences were obtained from PBMCs or T cells enriched from blood (not recorded which). The TCR comes from a man in his forties who had been exposed to COVID-19. The V call is TRBV15, the J call TRBJ1-4; the D gene is possibly TRBD1 (6 bases). The DNA for the CDR3 is TGTGCCACCAGCAGAGATAGAGGGGGAAAACTGTTTTTT. Protein sequence: CATSRDRGGKLFF.